The 6 T cell receptor beta chains in this list originate from one sample, sequenced in a study of T cell repertoires in cytomegalovirus infection. TCRdb itself ran the reads through MiXCR, one entry per CDR3 protein. This sample has hundreds of thousands of distinct CDR3 sequences; around 31% occur once, and the top ten carry roughly 20%. For these TCRs, the target antigens are not known. This specimen consisted of cultured PBMCs, obtained from culture after CMV antigen stimulation. Every receptor here comes from a human donor in good health (CMV status not recorded). Some clones in this sample may be carry-over from other donors' samples.

This clonotype has a handful of counts. The rearrangement joins TRBV2 to TRBJ2-1, with D hard to call. V was cut by 3 bases and J by 0 bases, with 9 bases left in between. Per germline, CDR1 SNHLY and CDR2 FYNNEI. This CDR3 is 15 amino acids long. The DNA of the CDR3 is TGTGCCAGCAGTGACCAAGGCAGCTCCTACAATGAGCAGTTCTTC. Its translation: CASSDQGSSYNEQFF.

Only a few counts were recorded for this clonotype. The V call is TRBV12-3 or TRBV12-4, the J call TRBJ2-3, with TRBD1 identical over 7 bases. With V trimmed by 2 bases and J by 5 bases, 4 bases remained unmatched. The CDR3 loop spans 14 amino acids. The DNA for the CDR3 is TGTGCCAGCAGTTTATCCAGGGGGAAAGATACGCAGTATTTT. Translation gives CASSLSRGKDTQYF.

This clonotype came up many times. The chain links TRBV7-2 to TRBJ2-1; 8 bases agree with TRBD2. The CDR3 spans 13 residues. Looked up from germline, CDR1 is SGHTA and CDR2 is FQGNSA. J lost 12 bases, V lost 4 bases, and 8 bases had no gene match. The CDR3 loop reads CASSSTGTSSQFF. The DNA for the CDR3 is TGTGCCAGCAGCTCCACCGGGACTAGTTCGCAGTTCTTC. The full variable domain, its missing parts supplied by reference TRBV7-2 and TRBJ2-1, is GAGVSQSPSNKVTEKGKDVELRCDPISGHTALYWYRQSLGQGLEFLIYFQGNSAPDKSGLPSDRFSAERTGGSVSTLTIQRTQQEDSAVYLCASSSTGTSSQFFGPGTRLTVL.

The chain is built from TRBV28 and TRBJ2-3; tentatively, D is TRBD2 (6 bases). Germline CDR1 MDHEN, CDR2 SYDVKM. This CDR3 has 17 amino acids. V was cut by 5 bases and J by 1 base, with 19 bases left in between. The CDR3 reads CASSLGLSPFGTDTQYF. In nucleotides, the CDR3 is TGTGCCAGCAGTCTCGGACTAAGTCCCTTTGGCACAGATACGCAGTATTTT. The whole variable domain, filled in from reference TRBV28 and TRBJ2-3, reads DVKVTQSSRYLVKRTGEKVFLECVQDMDHENMFWYRQDPGLGLRLIYFSYDVKMKEKGDIPEGYSVSREKKERFSLILESASTNQTSMYLCASSLGLSPFGTDTQYFGPGTRLTVL.

This clonotype was detected only a few times. The chain uses TRBV29-1 and TRBJ1-1; 8 bases line up with TRBD1. Germline V gives CDR1 SQVTM, CDR2 ANQGSEA. Trimming at V came to 6 bases and at J to 3 bases, leaving 3 bases not matched to a gene. The CDR3 totals 12 residues. CDR3 bases: TGCAGCGTCGCAGGGGGCGACACTGAAGCTTTCTTT. Amino acid sequence: CSVAGGDTEAFF.

This clonotype appeared a few times. V usage is TRBV6-2 or TRBV6-3 and J usage is TRBJ2-7; 8 bases match TRBD2. Germline V CDR1 and CDR2: MNHEY, SVGEGT. The CDR3 totals 14 residues. J lost 4 bases, V lost 6 bases, and 8 bases had no gene match. DNA for the CDR3: TGTGCCAGCAGACGCCCAGCGGGAGCATACGAGCAGTACTTC. Translating it yields CASRRPAGAYEQYF.